This T cell receptor beta chain was recovered during a study of T-cell memory formation after mild COVID-19. This clonotype was found a few times. TCRdb passed the 5' RACE reads through MiXCR, listing each CDR3 protein once. The sample shows fewer than 550,000 distinct CDR3 sequences, roughly 20% of them seen only once. The receptor was isolated from an adult woman who had mild COVID-19 (a few samples of this study predate the infection). Cell type and time point are not known. Sequencing was done on a sample of PBMCs or a T cell subset sorted from them (not recorded which).

This CDR3 is CASSVSGGVDVGEQYF. Here the CDR3 DNA reads TGTGCCAGCAGCGTCAGCGGGGGGGTAGACGTGGGCGAGCAGTACTTC. J is TRBJ2-7 and V is TRBV9; 10 bases align to TRBD2. The junction had 11 bases not matched to a gene; V was cut back by 2 bases and J by 6 bases. This CDR3 region has 16 residues. In germline, CDR1 is SGDLS, CDR2 YYNGEE.